These 21 T cell receptor beta chains were sequenced from one sample in a study of identical twins. TCRdb processed the 5' RACE reads anew with MiXCR; each CDR3 protein has one entry. The sample yields about 520,000 distinct CDR3 sequences, around 20% seen once. The sample was also reused in another study, on T cells expressing NK-cell markers.

The specimen sequenced was CD4+ T cells sorted from blood. The receptors originated from a woman in her late teens or twenties in good health.

This clonotype was counted at least ten times. The CDR3 reads CASSFMVDSYNEQFF. CDR3 nucleotide sequence: TGTGCCAGCAGCTTCATGGTGGACTCCTACAATGAGCAGTTCTTC. This chain joins TRBV7-2 and TRBJ2-1; D unclear. The CDR3 sequence is 15 residues long. Germline V gene data show CDR1 as SGHTA and CDR2 as FQGNSA. The V gene lost 3 bases and the J gene lost 0 bases, with 9 bases spanning the gap.

This clonotype was counted only a few times. The CDR3 DNA reads TGCAGTGCTAGGGATTCCGAGACGAGACAGTTCTTC. Its protein is CSARDSETRQFF. V gene TRBV20-1 combines with J gene TRBJ2-1; D not resolved. From germline, CDR1 is DFQATT and CDR2 SNEGSKA (reference sequence). The CDR3 loop spans 12 amino acids. The germline V and J ends were trimmed by 3 bases and 13 bases, with 16 bases remaining between them.

The V call is TRBV9, the J call TRBJ1-1, with 9 nucleotides matching TRBD1. The length of the CDR3 is 14 residues. CDR1 SGDLS and CDR2 YYNGEE come from the germline V gene. J was trimmed by 7 bases and V by 4 bases; bases with no gene match: 8. The CDR3 spells CASSPRTGVLEAFF. CDR3 nucleotide sequence: TGTGCCAGCAGCCCAAGGACAGGGGTACTTGAAGCTTTCTTT.

The rearrangement uses TRBV6-1 and TRBJ2-7; 7 nucleotides agree with TRBD2. This CDR3 region has 15 residues. V shed 3 bases, J shed 2 bases, and the junction held 7 bases outside the gene matches. Germline V lookup: CDR1 MNHNS, CDR2 SASEGT. CDR3 in amino acids: CASSEERGITYEQYF. The CDR3, as DNA: TGTGCCAGCAGTGAGGAGCGGGGTATTACCTACGAGCAGTACTTC.

This clonotype was detected only a few times. The chain has TRBV3-1 and TRBJ2-7; 7 nucleotides match TRBD1. The CDR3 consists of 12 residues. With 7 bases clipped from V and 7 bases from J, the junction kept 7 bases outside the gene matches. CDR1 is LGHDT, CDR2 YNNKEL, per germline (reference sequence). The CDR3 loop reads CASTTTGLEQYF. CDR3 in DNA: TGTGCCAGCACCACGACAGGGCTTGAGCAGTACTTC.

The rearrangement joins TRBV5-6 to TRBJ2-2, with unresolved D. Looked up from germline, CDR1 is SGHDT and CDR2 is YYEEEE. The CDR3 has 12 residues. The germline V and J ends were trimmed by 2 bases and 5 bases, with 4 bases remaining between them. The CDR3 DNA is TGTGCCAGCAGCTTCAAGACCGGGGAGCTGTTTTTT. It translates to CASSFKTGELFF. Complete variable domain (other parts from reference TRBV5-6 and TRBJ2-2): DAGVTQSPTHLIKTRGQQVTLRCSPKSGHDTVSWYQQALGQGPQFIFQYYEEEERQRGNFPDRFSGHQFPNYSSELNVNALLLGDSALYLCASSFKTGELFFGEGSRLTVL.

The J gene is TRBJ2-1, the V gene TRBV20-1; 7 nucleotides agree with TRBD2. Germline loops: CDR1 DFQATT, CDR2 SNEGSKA (reference sequence). V dropped 2 bases and J dropped 1; count of bases not matched to a gene: 2. The CDR3 is 14 residues long. For the CDR3, the DNA is TGCAGTGCTAGATCTAGCGGATCCTACAATGAGCAGTTCTTC. Protein: CSARSSGSYNEQFF.

This clonotype was seen many times. The rearrangement joins TRBV10-3 to TRBJ2-3; maybe TRBD2 (6 bases). Germline lookup yields CDR1 ENHRY and CDR2 SYGVKD. This CDR3 comprises 13 residues. With 8 bases removed from V and 5 bases from J, the gap between germline ends came to 14 bases. The chain's CDR3 is CAIGLGGLDTQYF. The CDR3 nucleotides are TGTGCCATCGGTCTCGGGGGTTTAGATACGCAGTATTTT.

The V gene is TRBV20-1, the J gene TRBJ2-1; 12 bases line up with TRBD2. V lost 6 bases, J lost 5 bases, and 8 bases stayed unmatched. Germline-derived CDR1 and CDR2 are DFQATT and SNEGSKA (reference sequence). The CDR3 totals 15 residues. The CDR3 is CSASTSGRFDNEQFF. The CDR3 DNA reads TGCAGTGCCAGTACTAGCGGGAGGTTCGACAATGAGCAGTTCTTC.

This clonotype showed up just a few times. The DNA for the CDR3 is TGTGCCAGCAGCTTAGCTTGGGATCAGCCCCAGCATTTT. Protein product: CASSLAWDQPQHF. The V and J genes are TRBV7-2 and TRBJ1-5; D remains unclear. CDR1 and CDR2 (germline): SGHTA, FQGNSA. V lost 0 bases and J lost 5, with 5 bases in between. The CDR3 totals 13 residues. Combining the CDR3 with reference TRBV7-2 and TRBJ1-5 gives the whole variable domain GAGVSQSPSNKVTEKGKDVELRCDPISGHTALYWYRQSLGQGLEFLIYFQGNSAPDKSGLPSDRFSAERTGGSVSTLTIQRTQQEDSAVYLCASSLAWDQPQHFGDGTRLSIL.

The chain recombines TRBV18 with TRBJ2-4; D is ambiguous. Trimming removed 4 bases at V and 0 bases at J, with 7 bases between. The CDR3 totals 14 residues. CDR1 is KGHSH and CDR2 is LQKENI in the germline V gene. The CDR3 here is CASSLEEAKNIQYF. The CDR3 nucleotides read TGTGCCAGCTCACTTGAAGAAGCCAAAAACATTCAGTACTTC.

This clonotype has at least ten counts. The rearrangement links TRBV29-1 to TRBJ2-5; the D is unclear. The CDR3 has 12 residues. Germline V CDR1 and CDR2: SQVTM, ANQGSEA. Trimming pared 2 bases from V and 2 bases from J, leaving 6 bases between. The CDR3 sequence is CSVEPGQETQYF. The CDR3 DNA follows: TGCAGCGTTGAACCTGGGCAAGAGACCCAGTACTTC.

This clonotype was found a few times. V and J are TRBV5-1 and TRBJ2-2; TRBD1 agrees at 10 bases. Germline assignment: CDR1 SGHRS and CDR2 YFSETQ. V shed 4 bases, J shed 3 bases, and the junction held 6 bases outside the gene matches. This CDR3 spans 16 amino acids. The CDR3 protein is CASSPGGTGDTGELFF. Written as DNA, the CDR3 is TGCGCCAGCAGCCCCGGGGGGACAGGGGACACCGGGGAGCTGTTTTTT.

V is TRBV20-1 and J is TRBJ1-5, with D hard to call. This CDR3 comprises 12 residues. Trimming took 7 bases from V and 4 from J, leaving 11 bases between them. Per germline, CDR1 DFQATT and CDR2 SNEGSKA (reference sequence). Here the CDR3 reads CSGAGPNQPQHF. The CDR3 DNA reads TGCAGTGGGGCTGGGCCTAATCAGCCCCAGCATTTT.

This clonotype was detected only once. This chain uses TRBV15 with TRBJ2-7, with TRBD1 identical over 8 bases. The germline V gene encodes CDR1 LNHNV and CDR2 YYDKDF (reference sequence). Unmatched junction bases numbered 5, after V lost 2 bases and J lost 2 bases. The CDR3 is made up of 15 amino acids. The CDR3 is CATSRSGTGPYEQYF. The CDR3 nucleotides are TGTGCCACCAGCAGATCCGGGACAGGTCCCTACGAGCAGTACTTC.

This chain connects TRBV6-1 to TRBJ2-1; the D is unclear. CDR1 is MNHNS and CDR2 is SASEGT in the germline V gene. Trimming took off 6 bases at V and 6 bases at J, with 18 bases between the two ends. The CDR3 has 15 amino acids. The CDR3 nucleotides are TGTGCCAGCAGAGACGGTAGCTTGTGGCTCAATGAGCAGTTCTTC. The encoded protein is CASRDGSLWLNEQFF.

The chain uses TRBV18 and TRBJ2-3; D uncertain. CDR1 and CDR2 from the germline V gene are KGHSH and LQKENI. This CDR3 is 13 amino acids long. V gave up 3 bases and J gave up 1 base, with 5 bases separating them. CDR3 loop: CASSPDGTDTQYF. The CDR3 nucleotides read TGTGCCAGCTCACCGGACGGCACAGATACGCAGTATTTT.

Written as DNA, the CDR3 is TGTGCCAGCAGCGTAGGGCCCCACTCAGGGAATGGCTACACCTTC. Protein: CASSVGPHSGNGYTF. The rearrangement links TRBV9 to TRBJ1-2; TRBD1 might be the D (5 bases). V dropped 0 bases and J dropped 6 bases, with 15 bases sitting between them. CDR3 length: 15 residues. Germline V gene data show CDR1 as SGDLS and CDR2 as YYNGEE.

This clonotype was seen a few times. V and J are TRBV4-2 and TRBJ2-5, with D tentatively TRBD1 (7 bases). Per the germline V gene, CDR1 is LGHNA and CDR2 is YNFKEQ. CDR3 size: 16 residues. V gave up 1 base and J gave up 1 base, with 13 bases separating them. CDR3 DNA sequence: TGTGCCAGCAGCCAAGGGCAGGGGGGCCTCCAAGAGACCCAGTACTTC. The encoded protein is CASSQGQGGLQETQYF.

CDR3 bases: TGCAGTGCTAAGAATAGCGTGACAGATACGCAGTATTTT. It yields the protein CSAKNSVTDTQYF. The chain is built from TRBV20-1 and TRBJ2-3; D is perhaps TRBD2 (5 bases). The CDR3 spans 13 residues. V lost 4 bases to trimming and J lost 3 bases, with 11 bases between them. Germline values: CDR1 DFQATT, CDR2 SNEGSKA (reference sequence).

This rearrangement joins TRBV7-6 to TRBJ1-6, with a weak D call TRBD1 (5 bases). Trimming took 5 bases from V and 0 from J, leaving 14 bases between them. The CDR3 runs 17 residues. Looked up from germline, CDR1 is SGHVS and CDR2 is FNYEAQ. Written as DNA, the CDR3 is TGTGCCAGCAGCGGCAGGGCGACAAGCTCCTATAATTCACCCCTCCACTTT. This codes for CASSGRATSSYNSPLHF.